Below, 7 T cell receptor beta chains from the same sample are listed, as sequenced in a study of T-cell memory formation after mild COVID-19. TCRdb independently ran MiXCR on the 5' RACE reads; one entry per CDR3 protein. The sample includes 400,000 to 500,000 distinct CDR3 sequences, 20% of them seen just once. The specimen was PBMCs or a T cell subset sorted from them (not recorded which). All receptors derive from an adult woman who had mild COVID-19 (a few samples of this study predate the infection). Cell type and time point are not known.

The CDR3 sequence: CASSPIYRGESSYEQYF. The CDR3 DNA is TGTGCCAGCAGCCCCATTTACAGGGGGGAGAGCTCCTACGAGCAGTACTTC. The chain couples TRBV7-6 to TRBJ2-7; the match to TRBD1 covers 8 bases. The CDR3 length is 17 residues. Germline V lookup: CDR1 SGHVS, CDR2 FNYEAQ. V shed 5 bases and J 0 bases; nucleotides not matched to a gene: 12.

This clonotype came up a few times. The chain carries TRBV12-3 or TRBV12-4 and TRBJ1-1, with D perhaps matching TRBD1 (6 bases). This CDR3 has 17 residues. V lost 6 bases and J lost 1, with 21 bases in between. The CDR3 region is CASSLPPRGRGNTEAFF. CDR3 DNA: TGTGCCAGCAGCCTACCTCCCCGGGGGCGAGGGAACACTGAAGCTTTCTTT.

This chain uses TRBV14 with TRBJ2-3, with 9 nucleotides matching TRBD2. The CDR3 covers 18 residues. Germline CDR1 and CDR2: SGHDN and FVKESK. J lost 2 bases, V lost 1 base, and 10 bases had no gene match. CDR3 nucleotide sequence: TGTGCCAGCAGCCAAGGAGTAAACTTAGCGGGAGTCACAGATACGCAGTATTTT. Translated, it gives CASSQGVNLAGVTDTQYF.

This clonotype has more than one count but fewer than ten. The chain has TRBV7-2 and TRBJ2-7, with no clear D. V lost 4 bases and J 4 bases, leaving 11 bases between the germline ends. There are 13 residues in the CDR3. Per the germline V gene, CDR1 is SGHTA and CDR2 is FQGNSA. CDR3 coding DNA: TGTGCCAGCAGCTCAAACGGATATTACGAGCAGTACTTC. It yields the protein CASSSNGYYEQYF.

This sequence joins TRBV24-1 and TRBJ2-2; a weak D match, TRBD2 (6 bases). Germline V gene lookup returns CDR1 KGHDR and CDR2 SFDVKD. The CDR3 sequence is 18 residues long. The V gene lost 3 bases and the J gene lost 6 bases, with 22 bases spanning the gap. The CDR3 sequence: CATSDPNLAHILPGELFF. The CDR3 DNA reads TGTGCCACCAGTGATCCAAACCTAGCGCATATTTTGCCCGGGGAGCTGTTTTTT.

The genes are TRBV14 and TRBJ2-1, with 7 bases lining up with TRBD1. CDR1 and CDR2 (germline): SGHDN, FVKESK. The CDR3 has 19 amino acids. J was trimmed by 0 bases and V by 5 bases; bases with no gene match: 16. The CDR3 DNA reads TGTGCCAGCAGCGTGGATGGGACAGTGCTATCGATCTCCTACAATGAGCAGTTCTTC. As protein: CASSVDGTVLSISYNEQFF.

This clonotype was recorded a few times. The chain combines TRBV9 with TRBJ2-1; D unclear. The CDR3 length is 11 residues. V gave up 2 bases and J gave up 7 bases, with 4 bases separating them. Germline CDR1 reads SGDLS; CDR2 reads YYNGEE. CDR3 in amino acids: CASSVKNEQFF. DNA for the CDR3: TGTGCCAGCAGCGTCAAGAATGAGCAGTTCTTC.